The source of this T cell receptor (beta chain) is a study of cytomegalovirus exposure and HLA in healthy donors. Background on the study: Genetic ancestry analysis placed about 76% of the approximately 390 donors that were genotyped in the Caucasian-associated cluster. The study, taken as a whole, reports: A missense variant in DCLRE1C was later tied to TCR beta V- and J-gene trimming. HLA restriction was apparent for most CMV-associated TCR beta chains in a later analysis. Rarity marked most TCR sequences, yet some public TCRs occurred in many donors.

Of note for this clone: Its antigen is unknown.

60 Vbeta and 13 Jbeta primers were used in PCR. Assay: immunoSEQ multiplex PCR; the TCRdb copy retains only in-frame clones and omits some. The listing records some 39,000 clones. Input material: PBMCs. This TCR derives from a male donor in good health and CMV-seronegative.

Here the CDR3 DNA reads TGCGCCACTCAGGGGACCACCGGGGAGCTGTTTTTT. It translates to CATQGTTGELFF. The genes are TRBV10-1 and TRBJ2-2, with a possible D match to TRBD1 (6 bases). Per germline, CDR1 WNHNN and CDR2 SYGVQD (reference sequence). This CDR3 comprises 12 residues. V was shortened by 10 bases and J by 4 bases, with 10 bases between the two germline ends.